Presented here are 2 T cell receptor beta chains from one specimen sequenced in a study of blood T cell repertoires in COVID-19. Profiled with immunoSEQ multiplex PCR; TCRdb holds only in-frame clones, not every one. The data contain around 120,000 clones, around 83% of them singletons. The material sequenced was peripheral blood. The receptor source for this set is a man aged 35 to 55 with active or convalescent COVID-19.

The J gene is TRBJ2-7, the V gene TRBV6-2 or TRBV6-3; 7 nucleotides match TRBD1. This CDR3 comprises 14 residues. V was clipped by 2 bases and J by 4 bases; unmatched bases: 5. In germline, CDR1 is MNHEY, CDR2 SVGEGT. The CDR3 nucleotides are TGTGCCAGCAGTTACGACAGGGTACCTTACGAGCAGTACTTC. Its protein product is CASSYDRVPYEQYF.

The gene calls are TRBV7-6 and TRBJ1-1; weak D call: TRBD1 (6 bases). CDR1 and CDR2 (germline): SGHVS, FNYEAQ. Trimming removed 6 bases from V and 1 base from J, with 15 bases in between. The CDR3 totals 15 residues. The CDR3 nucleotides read TGTGCCAGCAGGCAACACCCGACAGGGAACACTGAAGCTTTCTTT. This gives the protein CASRQHPTGNTEAFF.